The 28 T cell receptor beta chains below come from one sample, sequenced in a study of cytomegalovirus exposure and HLA in healthy donors. TCRdb's copy holds only in-frame clones and misses some; the assay was immunoSEQ multiplex PCR. Here the sample spans 350,000 or so clones, approximately 90% being singletons. The sequenced sample consisted of PBMCs. These receptors were obtained from a young woman in good health and CMV-seronegative.

This clone has ten or more counts. This sequence joins TRBV4-2 and TRBJ2-3; TRBD2 matches 11 bases. Trimming took 0 bases from V and 6 from J; bases not matched to a gene: 11. Per the germline V gene, CDR1 is LGHNA and CDR2 is YNFKEQ. CDR3 length: 18 amino acids. In nucleotides, the CDR3 is TGTGCCAGCAGCCAAGATGGGGTAGCGGGAGGGCCGGGGGATACGCAGTATTTT. Translated: CASSQDGVAGGPGDTQYF.

About this clone: The sample contains more than one DNA sequence encoding this CDR3. The chain couples TRBV4-3 to TRBJ2-1; weak D call: TRBD2 (6 bases). V was pared by 1 base and J by 0 bases, with 10 bases between. The CDR3 length is 16 residues. Germline CDR1 LGHNA, CDR2 YSLEER. The CDR3 DNA reads as TGCGCCAGCAGCCAAGTGGCGGGGAGCTCCTACAATGAGCAGTTCTTC. Protein sequence: CASSQVAGSSYNEQFF.

The chain couples TRBV4-3 to TRBJ1-2; D remains ambiguous. CDR1 LGHNA and CDR2 YSLEER come from the germline V gene. The CDR3 contains 13 residues. Trimming shortened V by 3 bases and J by 4 bases, and 9 bases separated the two germline ends. The CDR3 DNA reads TGCGCCAGCAGCCAGGGAGGCGCCTATGGCTACACCTTC. It specifies CASSQGGAYGYTF.

The V gene is TRBV5-6, the J gene TRBJ2-7, with 7 bases lining up with TRBD1. The CDR3 runs to 16 residues. Trimming took 0 bases from V and 2 from J; bases not matched to a gene: 8. Germline CDR1 SGHDT, CDR2 YYEEEE. DNA of the CDR3: TGTGCCAGCAGCTTGGCCCTGACAGGGAGCACCTACGAGCAGTACTTC. Amino acids: CASSLALTGSTYEQYF. Full variable domain (missing parts from reference TRBV5-6 and TRBJ2-7): DAGVTQSPTHLIKTRGQQVTLRCSPKSGHDTVSWYQQALGQGPQFIFQYYEEEERQRGNFPDRFSGHQFPNYSSELNVNALLLGDSALYLCASSLALTGSTYEQYFGPGTRLTVT.

This clone was detected only once. This sequence joins TRBV5-1 and TRBJ1-4, with D tentatively TRBD1 (5 bases). The V end lost 4 bases, the J end lost 8 bases, and 15 bases lay between the germline ends. Germline CDR1 and CDR2: SGHRS and YFSETQ. The CDR3 runs 14 residues. The CDR3 loop reads CASSQDKGREKLFF. The DNA of the CDR3 is TGCGCCAGCAGCCAGGACAAAGGGAGGGAAAAACTGTTTTTT. The full variable domain, with the rest looked up from reference TRBV5-1 and TRBJ1-4, is KAGVTQTPRYLIKTRGQQVTLSCSPISGHRSVSWYQQTPGQGLQFLFEYFSETQRNKGNFPGRFSGRQFSNSRSEMNVSTLELGDSALYLCASSQDKGREKLFFGSGTQLSVL.

The chain combines TRBV28 with TRBJ2-3; 15 nucleotides line up with TRBD2. CDR3 length: 18 amino acids. V lost 4 bases and J lost 4; bases outside the gene matches: 9. Germline V gene data show CDR1 as MDHEN and CDR2 as SYDVKM. CDR3 DNA: TGTGCCAGCAGTTCCATATCTGGACTAGCGGGAGGGCCAGATACGCAGTATTTT. Translating gives CASSSISGLAGGPDTQYF.

The rearrangement uses TRBV20-1 and TRBJ2-7; D may be TRBD2 (5 bases). CDR1 DFQATT and CDR2 SNEGSKA come from the germline V gene (reference sequence). V dropped 6 bases and J dropped 3 bases, with 9 bases sitting between them. The CDR3 extends over 11 amino acids. CDR3: CSAPGNYEQYF. CDR3 bases: TGCAGTGCCCCGGGGAACTACGAGCAGTACTTC.

The CDR3 here is CASKVAGLAEGLPSYEQYF. The CDR3, as DNA: TGTGCCAGCAAGGTAGCCGGACTAGCGGAGGGCCTTCCATCCTACGAGCAGTACTTC. The V call is TRBV27, the J call TRBJ2-7; the match to TRBD2 covers 10 bases. The length of the CDR3 is 19 residues. The junction had 19 bases not matched to a gene; V was cut back by 7 bases and J by 1 base. CDR1 is MNHEY and CDR2 is SMNVEV in the germline V gene (reference sequence).

This chain links TRBV19 with TRBJ1-5, with 10 positions matching TRBD1. V lost 3 bases and J lost 1; bases outside the gene matches: 3. The length of the CDR3 is 16 residues. Germline-derived CDR1 and CDR2 are LNHDA and SQIVND (reference sequence). CDR3 loop: CASSMWTGGSNQPQHF. The CDR3 nucleotides read TGTGCCAGTAGTATGTGGACAGGGGGGAGCAATCAGCCCCAGCATTTT.

This chain joins TRBV4-1 and TRBJ2-3, with D uncertain. The germline CDR1 and CDR2 sequences are MGHRA and YSYEKL. V lost 1 base to trimming and J lost 6 bases, with 8 bases between them. The CDR3 is 13 amino acids. Written as DNA, the CDR3 is TGCGCCAGCAGCCAAGCCACCAGGGATACGCAGTATTTT. It encodes CASSQATRDTQYF.

The chain has TRBV7-9 and TRBJ2-7; 7 bases agree with TRBD2. Germline CDR1 SEHNR, CDR2 FQNEAQ (reference sequence). The CDR3 runs 15 residues. V lost 5 bases and J lost 2; bases outside the gene matches: 9. CDR3: CASSASGAGAYEQYF. The CDR3 region has the DNA TGTGCCAGCAGCGCAAGCGGGGCTGGGGCCTACGAGCAGTACTTC.

The V and J genes are TRBV7-9 and TRBJ2-1; 12 nucleotides match TRBD2. The CDR3 loop spans 16 amino acids. The J segment lost 4 bases and the V segment lost 5 bases, leaving 6 bases of the junction unmatched. Germline V gene lookup returns CDR1 SEHNR and CDR2 FQNEAQ (reference sequence). The CDR3 is CASSTQTSGSYNEQFF. CDR3 sequence (DNA): TGTGCCAGCAGCACGCAGACTAGCGGGAGTTACAATGAGCAGTTCTTC.

CDR3 region: CASSLADRDLNGNTIYF. The CDR3 bases are TGTGCCAGCAGCTTGGCCGACAGGGATTTGAACGGAAACACCATATATTTT. The genes are TRBV5-6 and TRBJ1-3, with 7 bases lining up with TRBD1. This CDR3 spans 17 amino acids. Germline V lookup: CDR1 SGHDT, CDR2 YYEEEE. Unmatched junction bases numbered 10, after V lost 0 bases and J lost 4 bases.

This chain connects TRBV4-2 to TRBJ1-2, with D unresolved. CDR1 LGHNA and CDR2 YNFKEQ come from the germline V gene. The germline V and J ends were trimmed by 4 bases and 3 bases, with 15 bases remaining between them. The CDR3 extends over 15 amino acids. The DNA for the CDR3 is TGTGCCAGCAGCCGGGAGATGGGCGGGGACTATGGCTACACCTTC. Residues: CASSREMGGDYGYTF.

The chain carries TRBV5-1 and TRBJ2-7; TRBD2 aligns across 10 bases. The CDR3 is 14 residues long. Losses at the gene ends were 4 bases for V and 6 bases for J; bases not matched to a gene: 7. The germline gives CDR1 SGHRS, CDR2 YFSETQ. The CDR3 here is CASSPGGLATEQYF. The CDR3 nucleotides read TGCGCCAGCAGCCCCGGGGGACTAGCGACCGAGCAGTACTTC.

V is TRBV5-4 and J is TRBJ1-2; TRBD1 matches at 9 bases. CDR1 SGHNT and CDR2 YYREEE come from the germline V gene (reference sequence). The V gene end was trimmed by 0 bases and the J gene end by 4 bases; junction bases not matched to a gene: 10. The CDR3 runs 17 residues. DNA for the CDR3: TGTGCCAGCAGCTTGGCTTCTTCCGGGACAGGGACCTATGGCTACACCTTC. It is translated as CASSLASSGTGTYGYTF.

This clone was observed a few times. The chain links TRBV19 to TRBJ1-2; TRBD1 might be the D (6 bases). V gave up 3 bases and J gave up 7 bases, with 9 bases separating them. The CDR3 loop spans 12 amino acids. Germline V gene sequence: CDR1 LNHDA, CDR2 SQIVND (reference sequence). Here the CDR3 reads CASSIRGLGYTF. The CDR3 DNA reads as TGTGCCAGTAGTATCAGGGGCCTTGGCTACACCTTC.

In this sample, this clone turned up a few times. The chain has TRBV7-8 and TRBJ1-1; TRBD1 aligns across 7 bases. The V gene end was trimmed by 5 bases and the J gene end by 3 bases; junction bases not matched to a gene: 6. The CDR3 is made up of 14 amino acids. Germline CDR1 and CDR2: SGHVS and FQNEAQ. The CDR3 bases are TGTGCCAGCAGCACCACAGGGGCCGACACTGAAGCTTTCTTT. Its protein product is CASSTTGADTEAFF. Drawing the rest from reference TRBV7-8 and TRBJ1-1, the complete variable domain is GAGVSQSPRYKVAKRGQDVALRCDPISGHVSLFWYQQALGQGPEFLTYFQNEAQLDKSGLPSDRFFAERPEGSVSTLKIQRTQQEDSAVYLCASSTTGADTEAFFGQGTRLTVV.

The V gene is TRBV4-2, the J gene TRBJ2-7; 9 bases match TRBD2. The ends lost 0 bases at V and 4 bases at J; junction bases unmatched: 4. The CDR3 runs 15 residues. Looked up from germline, CDR1 is LGHNA and CDR2 is YNFKEQ. The chain's CDR3 is CASSQDETSGYEQYF. CDR3 sequence (DNA): TGTGCCAGCAGCCAAGATGAAACTAGCGGGTACGAGCAGTACTTC.

This clone appeared once. The genes are TRBV10-3 and TRBJ2-3; D gene ambiguous. Deletions cut 0 bases from V and 7 bases from J, with 8 bases between. Looked up from germline, CDR1 is ENHRY and CDR2 is SYGVKD. CDR3 size: 13 residues. CDR3 in DNA: TGTGCCATCAGTGAGTCAGGAGCGAATACGCAGTATTTT. Translating gives CAISESGANTQYF.

The chain's CDR3 is CATSRDRDSQHF. CDR3 in DNA: TGTGCCACCAGCAGAGATCGGGACAGCCAGCATTTT. The gene calls are TRBV15 and TRBJ1-5, with TRBD1 identical over 7 bases. V was clipped by 0 bases and J by 12 bases; unmatched bases: 2. The germline V gene encodes CDR1 LNHNV and CDR2 YYDKDF (reference sequence). This CDR3 is built from 12 residues.

The V gene is TRBV9, the J gene TRBJ2-1; 13 bases are shared with TRBD2. The CDR3 loop spans 16 amino acids. The V gene end was trimmed by 3 bases and the J gene end by 3 bases; junction bases not matched to a gene: 3. Germline CDR1 and CDR2: SGDLS and YYNGEE. The CDR3 reads CASSDGTSGNYNEQFF. Written as DNA, the CDR3 is TGTGCCAGCAGCGACGGGACTAGCGGGAACTACAATGAGCAGTTCTTC.

The V gene is TRBV5-1, the J gene TRBJ2-1; 9 bases line up with TRBD1. V gave up 0 bases and J gave up 4 bases; unmatched junction bases: 5. The length of the CDR3 is 16 residues. CDR1 and CDR2 (germline): SGHRS, YFSETQ. The CDR3 DNA reads as TGCGCCAGCAGCTTGGCCCCCGGGACAGGGTACAATGAGCAGTTCTTC. It codes for CASSLAPGTGYNEQFF.

The chain joins TRBV5-6 to TRBJ2-7; 9 bases agree with TRBD1. The CDR3 extends over 14 amino acids. Germline assignment: CDR1 SGHDT and CDR2 YYEEEE. Losses at the gene ends were 3 bases for V and 1 base for J; bases not matched to a gene: 2. The CDR3 loop is CASSSQGASYEQYF. Written as DNA, the CDR3 is TGTGCCAGCAGCTCACAGGGGGCGTCCTACGAGCAGTACTTC.

The V call is TRBV9, the J call TRBJ1-2, with 7 bases lining up with TRBD1. Per the germline V gene, CDR1 is SGDLS and CDR2 is YYNGEE. CDR3 length equals 15 residues. The J segment lost 7 bases and the V segment lost 4 bases, leaving 13 bases of the junction unmatched. In DNA form, the CDR3 reads TGTGCCAGCAGCCCCGGGGACAGCTCCTTATTTGGCTACACCTTC. Residues: CASSPGDSSLFGYTF.

The rearrangement links TRBV7-6 to TRBJ2-1; D not certain. V was trimmed by 2 bases and J by 9 bases, leaving 20 bases between them. Germline lookup yields CDR1 SGHVS and CDR2 FNYEAQ. The CDR3 contains 16 residues. CDR3 amino acids: CASSLLIGSVSGEQFF. The CDR3 nucleotides read TGTGCCAGCAGCTTATTAATCGGATCCGTATCGGGTGAGCAGTTCTTC.

J is TRBJ2-2 and V is TRBV5-6, with TRBD1 identical over 7 bases. This CDR3 is built from 16 residues. Germline V lookup: CDR1 SGHDT, CDR2 YYEEEE. V lost 4 bases, J lost 1 base, and 7 bases stayed unmatched. Here the CDR3 DNA reads TGTGCCAGCAGCAGGGCCGGGACAGTGAACACCGGGGAGCTGTTTTTT. Its translation: CASSRAGTVNTGELFF.

The chain employs TRBV2 and TRBJ2-3; D is unclear. Germline V CDR1 and CDR2: SNHLY, FYNNEI. V was clipped by 6 bases and J by 0 bases, with 10 bases between them. The CDR3 is 14 residues long. In DNA, the CDR3 is TGTGCCAGCAGCCTGACTGACAGCACAGATACGCAGTATTTT. It encodes CASSLTDSTDTQYF.